The sequence of this TCR beta chain was determined in a study of graft-versus-host responses after intestinal transplantation. Generated by immunoSEQ multiplex PCR, the TCRdb table keeps only in-frame clones and is missing some. The sample has just over 85,000 clones, 80% to 95% seen once. Findings of the study overall: Graft-donor T cell macrochimerism in patients accompanied high graft-versus-host to host-versus-graft clonal ratios in allografts. GvH clones were identified in recipient marrow, with some first appearing in ileum or blood.

Germline V CDR1 and CDR2: SGHVS, FQNEAQ. CDR3 size: 15 residues. V lost 1 base and J lost 6, with 12 bases in between. As concerns this clone: Its antigen is unidentified.

The receptor was isolated from a human donor who was the organ donor for an intestinal transplant. The chain uses TRBV7-8 and TRBJ2-2; possibly TRBD1 for D (6 bases). The sequencing used unstimulated CD8+ T cells sorted from spleen or lymph node cells, collected before transplant. CDR3 residues: CASSLGGRGAGELFF. As DNA, the CDR3 is TGTGCCAGCAGCTTAGGGGGGCGAGGGGCCGGGGAGCTGTTTTTT.